This T cell receptor (beta chain) was recorded in a study of blood T cell repertoires in COVID-19. This clone was seen just once. CDR1 is SGHRS, CDR2 YFSETQ, per germline. CDR3 length equals 14 residues. The V end lost 2 bases, the J end lost 5 bases, and 12 bases lay between the germline ends. Only in-frame clones appear in the TCRdb table, and some are missing; sequencing was by immunoSEQ multiplex PCR. The sample includes under 100,000 clones, about four fifths of them seen just once. The sequence came from a middle-aged woman with active or convalescent COVID-19. The specimen was peripheral blood. The rearrangement links TRBV5-1 to TRBJ2-3; possibly TRBD2 for D (6 bases). CDR3 sequence reads: CASSFGGSGDTQYF. CDR3 DNA sequence: TGCGCCAGCAGCTTCGGGGGTTCGGGAGATACGCAGTATTTT.